This T cell receptor beta chain was captured in a study of human T cells and chemical hapten exposure. The overall study: Small discrepancies in pooled library volume mainly accounted for the varying TCR yields per sample.

Details on this clonotype: Its antigen is unknown.

It was the library that attached unique molecular identifiers to individual cDNA molecules. Authors' methods: With a range of roughly 20,000 to 690,600, the median per sample was roughly 91,000 TCRs. TCRdb reanalysed the reads using MiXCR and keeps one entry per CDR3 protein. For this entry, the V and J calls and clone size follow TCRdb and not the study's own pipeline. In the table there are about 120,000 distinct CDR3 sequences, 8.5% of which are singletons. Deletions cut 0 bases from V and 2 bases from J, with 4 bases between. The CDR3 contains 14 residues. From germline, CDR1 is MGHRA and CDR2 YSYEKL. Whole-study results and caveats: With DPC sensitization, TCRs exceeding 1 in 1000 frequency showed no change.

Before extraction, the whole blood was not fractionated, and total RNA was taken from it. Sequencing input: whole blood. The chain links TRBV4-1 to TRBJ2-2; D gene ambiguous. This sequence originates from a human donor in good health. Some clones in this sample may be carry-over from other donors' samples. This CDR3 is CASSQDSNTGELFF. As DNA, the CDR3 is TGCGCCAGCAGCCAAGACAGCAACACCGGGGAGCTGTTTTTT.